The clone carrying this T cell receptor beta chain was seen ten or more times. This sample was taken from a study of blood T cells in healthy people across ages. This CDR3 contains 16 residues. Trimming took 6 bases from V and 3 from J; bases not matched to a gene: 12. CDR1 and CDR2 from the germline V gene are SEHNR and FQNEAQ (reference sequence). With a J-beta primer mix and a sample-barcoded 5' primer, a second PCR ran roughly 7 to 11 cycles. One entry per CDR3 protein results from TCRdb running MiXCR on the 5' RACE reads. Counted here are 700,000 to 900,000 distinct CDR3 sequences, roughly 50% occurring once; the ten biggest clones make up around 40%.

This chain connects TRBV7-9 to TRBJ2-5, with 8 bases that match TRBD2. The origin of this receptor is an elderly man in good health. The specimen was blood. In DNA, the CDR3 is TGTGCCAGCAGGGTGGGCCGAGCGGGAGCTAAAGAGACCCAGTACTTC. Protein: CASRVGRAGAKETQYF. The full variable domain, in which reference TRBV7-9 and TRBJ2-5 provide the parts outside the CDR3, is DTGVSQNPRHKITKRGQNVTFRCDPISEHNRLYWYRQTLGQGPEFLTYFQNEAQLEKSRLLSDRFSAERPKGSFSTLEIQRTEQGDSAMYLCASRVGRAGAKETQYFGPGTRLLVL.